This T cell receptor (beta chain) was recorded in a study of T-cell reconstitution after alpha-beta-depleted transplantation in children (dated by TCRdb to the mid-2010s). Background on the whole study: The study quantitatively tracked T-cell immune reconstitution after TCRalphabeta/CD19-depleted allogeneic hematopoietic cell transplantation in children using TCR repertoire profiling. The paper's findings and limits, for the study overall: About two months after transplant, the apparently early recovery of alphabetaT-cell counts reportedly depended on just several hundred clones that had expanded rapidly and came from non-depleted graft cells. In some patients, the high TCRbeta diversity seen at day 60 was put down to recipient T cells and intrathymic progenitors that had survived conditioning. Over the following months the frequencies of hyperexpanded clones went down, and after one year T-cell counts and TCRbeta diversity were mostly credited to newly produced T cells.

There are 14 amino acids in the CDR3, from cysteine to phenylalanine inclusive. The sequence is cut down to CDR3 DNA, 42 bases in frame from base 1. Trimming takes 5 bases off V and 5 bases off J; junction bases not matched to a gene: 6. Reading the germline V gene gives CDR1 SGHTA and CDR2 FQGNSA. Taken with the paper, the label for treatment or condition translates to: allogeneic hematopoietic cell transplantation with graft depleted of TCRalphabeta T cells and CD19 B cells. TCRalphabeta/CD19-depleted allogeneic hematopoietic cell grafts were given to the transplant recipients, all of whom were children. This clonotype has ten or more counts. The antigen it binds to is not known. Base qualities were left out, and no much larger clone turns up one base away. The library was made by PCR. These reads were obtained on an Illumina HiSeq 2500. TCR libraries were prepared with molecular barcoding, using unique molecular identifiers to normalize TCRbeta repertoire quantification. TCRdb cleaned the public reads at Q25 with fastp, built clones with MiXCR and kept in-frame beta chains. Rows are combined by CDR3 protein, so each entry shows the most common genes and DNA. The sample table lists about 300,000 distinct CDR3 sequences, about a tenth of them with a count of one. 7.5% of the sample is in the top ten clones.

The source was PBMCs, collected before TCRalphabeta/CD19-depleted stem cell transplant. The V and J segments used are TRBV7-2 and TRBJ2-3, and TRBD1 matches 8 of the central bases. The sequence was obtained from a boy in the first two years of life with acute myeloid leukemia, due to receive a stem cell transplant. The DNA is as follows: TGTGCCAGCAGCCCCCGGACAGGGCAAGATACGCAGTATTTT. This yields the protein CASSPRTGQDTQYF.